These T cell receptor beta chains were read from a single sample in a study of beta chain features in type 1 diabetes. The data were produced by immunoSEQ multiplex PCR, yet TCRdb's version contains in-frame clones alone and is incomplete. The sample records roughly 730,000 clones, about an eighth being singletons. The material sequenced was naive CD4+ T cells from blood. These receptors were taken from a young man with type 1 diabetes. Both conserved end residues are part of each CDR3. The order of the fields is J gene, V gene, D gene, clone size, CDR3 DNA, CDR3 protein. D genes are given only for firm matches. The listing skips clone size in some rows; elsewhere it reads once, few, many or a size class.

j_gene: TRBJ1-5; v_gene: TRBV30; d_gene: -; abundance: -; CDR3nt: TGTGCCTGGAAGGTAGCGGGGCATCAGCCCCAGCATTTT; CDR3aa: CAWKVAGHQPQHF
j_gene: TRBJ2-7; v_gene: TRBV13; d_gene: -; abundance: few; CDR3nt: TGTGCCAGCAGCCCTCGAAAGGGGGGCCTTCCCTACGAGCAGTACTTC; CDR3aa: CASSPRKGGLPYEQYF
j_gene: TRBJ2-7; v_gene: TRBV13; d_gene: TRBD1; abundance: -; CDR3nt: TGTGCCAGCAGCTTCAAGGGGGCGGTTCGTAGCGAGCAGTACTTC; CDR3aa: CASSFKGAVRSEQYF
j_gene: TRBJ2-3; v_gene: TRBV29-1; d_gene: -; abundance: few; CDR3nt: TGCAGCGTTGGGCAGGGGGGCGATACGCAGTATTTT; CDR3aa: CSVGQGGDTQYF
j_gene: TRBJ1-2; v_gene: TRBV18; d_gene: TRBD1; abundance: -; CDR3nt: TGTGCCAGCTCACCTGACAGGGGGCTTACTAACTATGGCTACACCTTC; CDR3aa: CASSPDRGLTNYGYTF
j_gene: TRBJ1-5; v_gene: TRBV14; d_gene: -; abundance: -; CDR3nt: TGTGCCAGCAGCCAGGGGGATCAGCCCCAGCATTTT; CDR3aa: CASSQGDQPQHF
j_gene: TRBJ1-2; v_gene: TRBV2; d_gene: -; abundance: -; CDR3nt: TGTGCCAGCAGCGAAGAAATTAACTATGGCTACACCTTC; CDR3aa: CASSEEINYGYTF
j_gene: TRBJ2-7; v_gene: TRBV7-2; d_gene: TRBD1; abundance: few; CDR3nt: TGTGCCAGCAGCGTACAACAGGGGCCTTCCTACGAGCAGTACTTC; CDR3aa: CASSVQQGPSYEQYF
j_gene: TRBJ2-5; v_gene: TRBV30; d_gene: -; abundance: few; CDR3nt: TGTGCCTGGAGTGTCCTCCCAGAGACCCAGTACTTC; CDR3aa: CAWSVLPETQYF
j_gene: TRBJ2-1; v_gene: TRBV7-2; d_gene: -; abundance: few; CDR3nt: TGTGCCAGCAGCCCAACAGCGTTCTCCTACAATGAGCAGTTCTTC; CDR3aa: CASSPTAFSYNEQFF
j_gene: TRBJ2-3; v_gene: TRBV7-9; d_gene: TRBD2; abundance: -; CDR3nt: TGTGCCAGCAGCTCCCTTTGGACTAGCGGGGGGGCCACAGATACGCAGTATTTT; CDR3aa: CASSSLWTSGGATDTQYF
j_gene: TRBJ2-7; v_gene: TRBV2; d_gene: TRBD1; abundance: few; CDR3nt: TGTGCCAGCAGCACAGGGGTTGTCGAGCAGTACTTC; CDR3aa: CASSTGVVEQYF
j_gene: TRBJ1-4; v_gene: TRBV27; d_gene: -; abundance: few; CDR3nt: TGTGCCAGCAGTTCCTCTGGCGCAACTAATGAAAAACTGTTTTTT; CDR3aa: CASSSSGATNEKLFF
j_gene: TRBJ1-2; v_gene: TRBV30; d_gene: -; abundance: few; CDR3nt: TGTGCCTGGGACAGGACCTATGGCTACACCTTC; CDR3aa: CAWDRTYGYTF
j_gene: TRBJ2-5; v_gene: TRBV30; d_gene: -; abundance: few; CDR3nt: TGTGCCTGGGGACAAGAGACCCAGTACTTC; CDR3aa: CAWGQETQYF
j_gene: TRBJ2-7; v_gene: TRBV6-5; d_gene: -; abundance: -; CDR3nt: TGTGCCAGCAGAGGGCAGGGCATTTCCTACGAGCAGTACTTC; CDR3aa: CASRGQGISYEQYF
j_gene: TRBJ2-5; v_gene: TRBV2; d_gene: -; abundance: few; CDR3nt: TGTGCCAGCAGTGCGACTAGGCAAGAGACCCAGTACTTC; CDR3aa: CASSATRQETQYF
j_gene: TRBJ2-5; v_gene: TRBV15; d_gene: TRBD1; abundance: -; CDR3nt: TGTGCCACCAGCGGCCGAGGGGGCGGGTTGGAGACCCAGTACTTC; CDR3aa: CATSGRGGGLETQYF
j_gene: TRBJ1-6; v_gene: TRBV30; d_gene: -; abundance: -; CDR3nt: TGTGCCTGGACCACCCATGAAGGGGGGAGCTTGGGTTCACCCCTCCACTTT; CDR3aa: CAWTTHEGGSLGSPLHF
j_gene: TRBJ2-1; v_gene: TRBV19; d_gene: -; abundance: -; CDR3nt: TGTGCCAGTAGTGCCCCGGGACATAGCTACAATGAGCAGTTCTTC; CDR3aa: CASSAPGHSYNEQFF
j_gene: TRBJ2-1; v_gene: TRBV4-1; d_gene: TRBD2; abundance: few; CDR3nt: TGCGCCAGCAGCCAAGACCTGGACGGGCGGGGGGCCCAACCCAATGAGCAGTTCTTC; CDR3aa: CASSQDLDGRGAQPNEQFF
j_gene: TRBJ1-4; v_gene: TRBV2; d_gene: -; abundance: few; CDR3nt: TGTGCCAGCAGTCTAACAGGGCCGCGTAGTTATAATGAAAAACTGTTTTTT; CDR3aa: CASSLTGPRSYNEKLFF
j_gene: TRBJ1-4; v_gene: TRBV18; d_gene: -; abundance: -; CDR3nt: TGTGCCAGCTCACCACCGAGAGGGGCGGACGAAAAACTGTTTTTT; CDR3aa: CASSPPRGADEKLFF
j_gene: TRBJ1-2; v_gene: TRBV2; d_gene: TRBD1; abundance: few; CDR3nt: TGTGCCAGCAGTGACTTGGGACAGACCTATGGCTACACCTTC; CDR3aa: CASSDLGQTYGYTF
j_gene: TRBJ2-5; v_gene: TRBV11-1; d_gene: -; abundance: -; CDR3nt: TGTGCCAGCAGCGAAGATCAAGAGACCCAGTACTTC; CDR3aa: CASSEDQETQYF
j_gene: TRBJ1-5; v_gene: TRBV2; d_gene: -; abundance: -; CDR3nt: TGTGCCAGCAAGGGGTCCCTCCGGAGCAATCAGCCCCAGCATTTT; CDR3aa: CASKGSLRSNQPQHF
j_gene: TRBJ2-1; v_gene: TRBV11-2; d_gene: -; abundance: -; CDR3nt: TGTGCCAGCAGCCTACAGGGAATCCACAATGAGCAGTTCTTC; CDR3aa: CASSLQGIHNEQFF
j_gene: TRBJ2-1; v_gene: TRBV4-1; d_gene: -; abundance: few; CDR3nt: TGCGCCAGCAGCCTGGGACCAGTGTTGTGGGATGAGCAGTTCTTC; CDR3aa: CASSLGPVLWDEQFF
j_gene: TRBJ1-4; v_gene: TRBV29-1; d_gene: -; abundance: -; CDR3nt: TGCAGCGTTGAAGGGACAGCAACTAATGAAAAACTGTTTTTT; CDR3aa: CSVEGTATNEKLFF
j_gene: TRBJ2-6; v_gene: TRBV7-6; d_gene: -; abundance: -; CDR3nt: TGTGCCAGCAGCACCTATTCCTCTGGGGCCAACGTCCTGACTTTC; CDR3aa: CASSTYSSGANVLTF
j_gene: TRBJ2-1; v_gene: TRBV21-1; d_gene: -; abundance: few; CDR3nt: TGTGCCAGCAGCTTCTCCCTTGGCGGGGGGGGTGAGCAGTTCTTC; CDR3aa: CASSFSLGGGGEQFF
j_gene: TRBJ2-7; v_gene: TRBV7-2; d_gene: TRBD2; abundance: -; CDR3nt: TGTGCCAGCAGACTTAGCGGGGGGGCCGTCCCCTACGAGCAGTACTTC; CDR3aa: CASRLSGGAVPYEQYF
j_gene: TRBJ2-7; v_gene: TRBV9; d_gene: -; abundance: few; CDR3nt: TGTGCCAGCAGCGTAGGTACAGGAGATACCTACGAGCAGTACTTC; CDR3aa: CASSVGTGDTYEQYF
j_gene: TRBJ2-7; v_gene: TRBV28; d_gene: -; abundance: -; CDR3nt: TGTGCCAGCAGTACTCCTCGACAGGCAGCTATTGAGCAGTACTTC; CDR3aa: CASSTPRQAAIEQYF
j_gene: TRBJ2-3; v_gene: TRBV4-1; d_gene: TRBD1; abundance: few; CDR3nt: TGCGCCAGCAGCCAAGTGGGACAGAGCACAGATACGCAGTATTTT; CDR3aa: CASSQVGQSTDTQYF
j_gene: TRBJ2-7; v_gene: TRBV19; d_gene: -; abundance: few; CDR3nt: TGTGCCAGTAGTGTAGGACCGAACTACGAGCAGTACTTC; CDR3aa: CASSVGPNYEQYF
j_gene: TRBJ2-1; v_gene: TRBV29-1; d_gene: -; abundance: -; CDR3nt: TGCAGCGTTGAAGTCCCCTCGAACTACAATGAGCAGTTCTTC; CDR3aa: CSVEVPSNYNEQFF
j_gene: TRBJ1-1; v_gene: TRBV10-3; d_gene: -; abundance: few; CDR3nt: TGTGCCATCAGTCAGGGGCTGAACACTGAAGCTTTCTTT; CDR3aa: CAISQGLNTEAFF
j_gene: TRBJ2-2; v_gene: TRBV29-1; d_gene: -; abundance: -; CDR3nt: TGCAGCGTTAACGCCGCGAACACCGGGGAGCTGTTTTTT; CDR3aa: CSVNAANTGELFF
j_gene: TRBJ2-7; v_gene: TRBV28; d_gene: -; abundance: few; CDR3nt: TGTGCCAGCAGTACGACGGGGGCAGGGTCCTACGAGCAGTACTTC; CDR3aa: CASSTTGAGSYEQYF
j_gene: TRBJ2-1; v_gene: TRBV5-4; d_gene: TRBD1; abundance: few; CDR3nt: TGTGCCAGCTTCCCGGGACAGGGCGTCCATGAGCAGTTCTTC; CDR3aa: CASFPGQGVHEQFF
j_gene: TRBJ1-2; v_gene: TRBV5-1; d_gene: -; abundance: -; CDR3nt: TGCGCCAGCAGCTTAGACGGATACTATGGCTACACCTTC; CDR3aa: CASSLDGYYGYTF
j_gene: TRBJ2-5; v_gene: TRBV11-1; d_gene: TRBD2; abundance: few; CDR3nt: TGTGCCAGCAGCTTAGCGCGGCGGGGGGACCAAGAGACCCAGTACTTC; CDR3aa: CASSLARRGDQETQYF
j_gene: TRBJ2-2; v_gene: TRBV11-2; d_gene: -; abundance: -; CDR3nt: TGTGCCAGCAGCTTAGATCTCCCGGCCGTCACCGGGGAGCTGTTTTTT; CDR3aa: CASSLDLPAVTGELFF
j_gene: TRBJ1-6; v_gene: TRBV28; d_gene: -; abundance: -; CDR3nt: TGTGCCAGCAGCCAGATAACACAGAGGAGCTCCTATAATTCACCCCTCCACTTT; CDR3aa: CASSQITQRSSYNSPLHF
j_gene: TRBJ2-3; v_gene: TRBV30; d_gene: -; abundance: -; CDR3nt: TGTGCCTGGAGTCTCTCCATGCAGCGGTATTTT; CDR3aa: CAWSLSMQRYF
j_gene: TRBJ2-2; v_gene: TRBV11-3; d_gene: -; abundance: few; CDR3nt: TGTGCCAGCAGCCCATTTGGGGGGCAGGGCACCGGGGAGCTGTTTTTT; CDR3aa: CASSPFGGQGTGELFF
j_gene: TRBJ2-5; v_gene: TRBV30; d_gene: -; abundance: few; CDR3nt: TGTGCCTGGAAGGGGGGCCAAGAGACCCAGTACTTC; CDR3aa: CAWKGGQETQYF